The rows below give T cell receptor beta chains drawn from one sample of a study of blood T cell repertoires in COVID-19. Profiling relied on immunoSEQ multiplex PCR, and the TCRdb table lists in-frame clones only, not all of them. Among under 250,000 clones listed, approximately 86% were seen once. Sequencing was carried out using peripheral blood. The receptors stem from a human donor in a cohort sampled during active COVID-19. Each CDR3 is given with its conserved first and last residue. The order of the fields is J gene, V gene, clone size, D gene, CDR3 DNA, CDR3 protein. A D gene is named only where the DNA matches it firmly. Where a row states a size, it is once, few, many or the class of an expanded clone; other rows omit it.

>TRBJ2-5|TRBV5-1|.|.
TGCGCCAGCAGCTTGGGGGCTCAAGAGACCCAGTACTTC
CASSLGAQETQYF
>TRBJ2-1|TRBV6-5|.|.
TGTGCCAGCAGTTACTCCCCAGGCTACAACAATGAGCAGTTCTTC
CASSYSPGYNNEQFF
>TRBJ2-2|TRBV11-2|.|TRBD1
TGTGCCAGCAGCCCCAGGGACAGATACACCGGGGAGCTGTTTTTT
CASSPRDRYTGELFF
>TRBJ1-5|TRBV6-1|once|.
TGTGCCAGCAGTGAAGCAGGGGCTGGCAATCAGCCCCAGCATTTT
CASSEAGAGNQPQHF
>TRBJ2-3|TRBV6-5|once|.
TGTGCCAGCACCCAAGGGGGTGGCACAGATACGCAGTATTTT
CASTQGGGTDTQYF
>TRBJ2-1|TRBV6-6|once|.
TGTGCCAGCGCGGGGCACGATCCAAGGTATGAGCAGTTCTTC
CASAGHDPRYEQFF
>TRBJ2-1|TRBV7-3|once|TRBD2
TGTGCCAGCAGCTTCTCTCCGGGACTAGCGAGGAACAATGAGCAGTTCTTC
CASSFSPGLARNNEQFF
>TRBJ1-1|TRBV7-3|.|.
TGTGCCAGCAGCTTAAGCAGAGGCACTGAAGCTTTCTTT
CASSLSRGTEAFF
>TRBJ1-4|TRBV3-1/TRBV3-2|.|.
TGTGCCAGCAGCCAAGGACATGCGGAAAAACTGTTTTTT
CASSQGHAEKLFF
>TRBJ1-1|TRBV3-1/TRBV3-2|.|.
TGTGCCAGCAGCCCCTCGAGGGGGGGTGCTTTGGAAGCTTTCTTT
CASSPSRGGALEAFF